Below, 8 T cell receptor beta chains from the same sample are listed, as sequenced in a study of blood T cell repertoires in COVID-19. Clones were read by immunoSEQ multiplex PCR, and TCRdb kept only the in-frame ones, dropping some. The table includes fewer than 15,000 clones, 85% to 95% detected once. Sequences were obtained from peripheral blood. These receptors were taken from a human donor with active COVID-19. The donor label of this sample is uncertain.

The rearrangement uses TRBV20-1 and TRBJ2-5; no firm D call. V lost 6 bases and J lost 3, with 8 bases in between. This CDR3 contains 11 residues. Germline V gene lookup returns CDR1 DFQATT and CDR2 SNEGSKA (reference sequence). CDR3 in amino acids: CSAQKKETQYF. The CDR3 DNA follows: TGCAGTGCCCAGAAAAAAGAGACCCAGTACTTC.

The chain joins TRBV7-2 to TRBJ1-2; D is ambiguous. The V and J ends lost 1 base and 2 bases respectively, with 8 bases between them. This CDR3 is built from 14 residues. CDR1 and CDR2 from the germline V gene are SGHTA and FQGNSA. The CDR3 protein is CASSLDGGNYGYTF. The DNA for the CDR3 is TGTGCCAGCAGCTTAGACGGCGGAAACTATGGCTACACCTTC.

The V call is TRBV3-1 (or the pseudogene TRBV3-2), the J call TRBJ1-1; tentative D call: TRBD1 (6 bases). The CDR3 sequence is 14 residues long. V shed 5 bases and J shed 1 base, with 11 bases lying between them. The V gene's germline CDR1 is LGHDT and CDR2 YNNKEL (reference sequence). The CDR3 bases are TGTGCCAGCAGCATAGAACAGGGGAACACTGAAGCTTTCTTT. The encoded protein is CASSIEQGNTEAFF.

The chain uses TRBV7-2 and TRBJ2-2; 10 bases are shared with TRBD2. The germline gives CDR1 SGHTA, CDR2 FQGNSA. This CDR3 is built from 18 residues. V lost 1 base and J lost 2; bases outside the gene matches: 7. The CDR3 nucleotides are TGTGCCAGCAGCTTAGGTCCGGCTAGCGGGGGAAACACCGGGGAGCTGTTTTTT. The encoded protein is CASSLGPASGGNTGELFF.

This sequence joins TRBV23-1 and TRBJ1-6; 8 nucleotides match TRBD1. TRBV23-1 has ORF status, its function being uncertain. The CDR3 contains 16 residues. V shed 0 bases and J 7 bases; nucleotides not matched to a gene: 5. CDR3 sequence: CASSQSPTGGNSPLHF. As DNA, the CDR3 is TGCGCCAGCAGTCAATCGCCCACAGGGGGGAATTCACCCCTCCACTTT.

The chain has TRBV10-3 and TRBJ2-1; D uncertain. Germline V lookup: CDR1 ENHRY, CDR2 SYGVKD. The CDR3 consists of 16 residues. V dropped 0 bases and J dropped 0 bases, with 9 bases sitting between them. CDR3 sequence: CAISESKADSYNEQFF. The CDR3 region has the DNA TGTGCCATCAGTGAGTCGAAGGCGGACTCCTACAATGAGCAGTTCTTC.

The V and J genes are TRBV18 and TRBJ2-7; 11 bases map to TRBD1. V was pared by 5 bases and J by 2 bases, with 5 bases of the junction left unmatched. The CDR3 is made up of 15 amino acids. The germline V gene encodes CDR1 KGHSH and CDR2 LQKENI. For the CDR3, the DNA is TGTGCCAGCTCAGACAAGGGACAGGGGGCCTACGAGCAGTACTTC. As protein: CASSDKGQGAYEQYF.

The V call is TRBV6-6, the J call TRBJ1-4; weak D call: TRBD1 (6 bases). The CDR3 runs 15 residues. Germline V lookup: CDR1 MNHNY, CDR2 SVGAGI (reference sequence). Trimming took off 6 bases at V and 3 bases at J, with 14 bases between the two ends. CDR3 nucleotides: TGTGCCAGCAGCACAACAGGGCCGGCTAATGAAAAACTGTTTTTT. Translating it yields CASSTTGPANEKLFF.